This T cell receptor beta chain was found in a study of Graves' ophthalmopathy and Graves' hyperthyroidism. The sample holds many counts of this clonotype. This CDR3 is 15 amino acids long. CDR1 is ENHRY, CDR2 SYGVKD, per germline. V lost 4 bases and J 7 bases, leaving 19 bases between the germline ends. CDR3 regions of TCR beta were amplified from RNA transcripts. First-round RT-PCR employed HTBI primers, with a second-round multiplex PCR after it. TCRdb used MiXCR to reprocess the multiplex PCR reads, holding one entry per CDR3 protein. The data contain about 740,000 distinct CDR3 sequences, 40% of them singletons.

The receptor was isolated from an adult man with Graves' ophthalmopathy. Material for sequencing was peripheral blood. This rearrangement joins TRBV10-3 to TRBJ1-2, with a weak D call TRBD1 (6 bases). Here the CDR3 reads CAISGLDSFMFGYTF. The DNA for the CDR3 is TGTGCCATCAGTGGATTGGACAGTTTCATGTTTGGCTACACCTTC.